This section outlines one T cell receptor (beta chain) sequence together with its context. The J segment lost 5 bases and the V segment lost 3 bases, leaving 8 bases of the junction unmatched. The CDR3 extends over 15 amino acids. Germline CDR1 reads LNHDA; CDR2 reads SQIVND (reference sequence). The sample belongs to a study of blood T cell repertoires in COVID-19. Study details: The samples span acute and convalescent COVID-19 from the United States, Italy and Spain. The cDNA or gDNA used as material had been derived from T cells, B-cell-depleted T cells, or PBMCs.

Original methodology: Amplification of reference gene primers was used by the study to estimate nucleated cell counts. The method was immunoSEQ multiplex PCR; TCRdb's version includes in-frame clones alone and lacks a portion of them. For V, J and clone size, that table is used; D and trimming come from the DNA. The sample carries around 250,000 clones, 86% recorded once. This clonotype was sampled from a woman aged 25 to 39 with active or convalescent COVID-19. The chain links TRBV19 to TRBJ2-3; 7 bases map to TRBD2. Material: peripheral blood. The DNA for the CDR3 is TGTGCCAGTAGTATCTCGGGGGGAGGGGTAGATACGCAGTATTTT. Its protein is CASSISGGGVDTQYF.